Detailed here is one T cell receptor (beta chain). Looked up from germline, CDR1 is LNHDA and CDR2 is SQIVND (reference sequence). The CDR3 is made up of 14 amino acids. The V end lost 4 bases, the J end lost 0 bases, and 9 bases lay between the germline ends. TCRdb's copy holds only in-frame clones and misses some; the assay was immunoSEQ multiplex PCR. The sample has just under 65,000 clones; roughly 88% are singletons. The entry originates in a study of OX40 agonist ivuxolimab in advanced cancers. Whole-study context: Partial responses were observed in three patients, of whom one had hepatocellular carcinoma and two had cutaneous melanoma.

Sequenced material: CD4+ or CD8+ T cells sorted from blood, taken in a trial of the OX40 agonist ivuxolimab. The TCR sequence derives from an adult with an advanced solid tumor such as melanoma, head and neck, liver or kidney cancer. The rearrangement links TRBV19 to TRBJ1-2; D not certain. As DNA, the CDR3 is TGTGCCAGTAGTACCCGTGGGACTAACTATGGCTACACCTTC. Translated: CASSTRGTNYGYTF.